The 5 T cell receptor beta chains reported below all come from one sample, sequenced in a study of OX40 agonist ivuxolimab in advanced cancers. This table comes from immunoSEQ multiplex PCR, and its TCRdb copy is limited to in-frame clones, with some not included. The data show approximately 50,000 clones, with just under 85% seen just once and roughly 3% held by the top ten. The sequences come from CD4+ or CD8+ T cells sorted from blood, collected in a trial of the OX40 agonist ivuxolimab. The source of these receptors is an adult with an advanced solid tumor such as melanoma, head and neck, liver or kidney cancer.

The V call is TRBV6-5, the J call TRBJ2-5; tentative D call: TRBD2 (5 bases). V gave up 6 bases and J gave up 5 bases, with 19 bases separating them. The CDR3 loop spans 15 amino acids. Germline V CDR1 and CDR2: MNHEY, SVGAGI. Here the CDR3 DNA reads TGTGCCAGCAGCCAAGGACTCTTCCAAGAGGAGACCCAGTACTTC. Its translation is CASSQGLFQEETQYF.

This chain joins TRBV11-3 and TRBJ1-3, with D perhaps TRBD1 (6 bases). This CDR3 is 15 amino acids long. V lost 3 bases, J lost 0 bases, and 9 bases lay in between. Germline V lookup: CDR1 SGHNT, CDR2 YENEEA. CDR3 protein: CASSFGQSSGNTIYF. Written as DNA, the CDR3 is TGTGCCAGCAGCTTCGGACAGAGCTCTGGAAACACCATATATTTT.

The chain couples TRBV11-3 to TRBJ2-7; D unclear. This CDR3 has 12 amino acids. V was pared by 6 bases and J by 7 bases, with 13 bases between. Germline-derived CDR1 and CDR2 are SGHNT and YENEEA. CDR3 sequence (DNA): TGTGCCAGCAGTTCCACCAGAAGGGAGCAGTACTTC. Translating it yields CASSSTRREQYF. Looking up the rest from reference TRBV11-3 and TRBJ2-7 gives the full variable domain: EAGVVQSPRYKIIEKKQPVAFWCNPISGHNTLYWYLQNLGQGPELLIRYENEEAVDDSQLPKDRFSAERLKGVDSTLKIQPAELGDSAVYLCASSSTRREQYFGPGTRLTVT.

The V gene is TRBV11-2, the J gene TRBJ1-1; D is unclear. This CDR3 comprises 14 residues. The germline V and J ends were trimmed by 1 base and 0 bases, with 6 bases remaining between them. CDR1 and CDR2 (germline): SGHAT, FQNNGV. In DNA form, the CDR3 reads TGTGCCAGCAGCTTAGGGCAGATGAACACTGAAGCTTTCTTT. It specifies CASSLGQMNTEAFF.

The CDR3 DNA reads as TGTGCCAGCAGCTTTAGCTCCTACAATGAGCAGTTCTTC. Protein product: CASSFSSYNEQFF. The chain has TRBV11-3 and TRBJ2-1; D gene uncertain. This CDR3 comprises 13 residues. Germline V gives CDR1 SGHNT, CDR2 YENEEA. Trimming stripped 3 bases from V and 0 bases from J, with 3 bases between. The full variable domain, rest sourced from reference TRBV11-3 and TRBJ2-1, is EAGVVQSPRYKIIEKKQPVAFWCNPISGHNTLYWYLQNLGQGPELLIRYENEEAVDDSQLPKDRFSAERLKGVDSTLKIQPAELGDSAVYLCASSFSSYNEQFFGPGTRLTVL.